This TCR beta chain was sequenced during a study of T cells in Graves' hyperthyroidism and ophthalmopathy. Clinical symptoms, serum thyroxine and TRAb, thyroid ultrasound and orbital computed tomography together formed the diagnostic basis. The CDR3 extends over 14 amino acids. Losses at the gene ends were 4 bases for V and 8 bases for J; bases not matched to a gene: 7. Whole-study findings and limits: Most expanded thyroid clonotypes above 0.001 recurred in blood.

Amplification of TCR beta CDR3 regions was performed using RNA transcripts as template. In the first-round RT-PCR of the TCR CDR3, the HTBI primer set was used. TCRdb processed the multiplex PCR reads anew with MiXCR; each CDR3 protein has one entry. The sample includes about 600,000 distinct CDR3 sequences, 16% seen only once; the top ten take more than 3%. Notes on this clonotype: What it binds is not known.

Material: blood. The chain employs TRBV12-3 or TRBV12-4 and TRBJ2-1, with 8 nucleotides matching TRBD2. This TCR was recovered from a woman aged 40 to 55 with Graves' ophthalmopathy. The CDR3 here is CASSWSGGLYEQFF. In nucleotides, the CDR3 is TGTGCCAGCAGTTGGAGCGGGGGTTTGTATGAGCAGTTCTTC.